Below, 18 T cell receptor beta chains from the same sample are listed, as sequenced in a study of T cell repertoires in cytomegalovirus infection. MiXCR, run by TCRdb on the reads, gives a single entry per CDR3 protein. The sample has about 900,000 distinct CDR3 sequences, roughly 30% seen once. What these receptors recognize is not known. The sequenced sample was cultured CD8+ T cells from PBMCs, obtained from culture after CMV antigen stimulation. The receptors shown here come from a human donor in good health (CMV status not recorded). Some clones in this sample may be carry-over from other donors' samples.

This clonotype was counted at least ten times. The chain links TRBV12-3 or TRBV12-4 to TRBJ1-1; D is perhaps TRBD1 (6 bases). V was cut by 10 bases and J by 0 bases, with 27 bases left in between. The length of the CDR3 is 18 residues. DNA for the CDR3: TGTGCCACCGATATGCTATTCTCCGGGGGGCCAATGAACACTGAAGCTTTCTTT. Its translation: CATDMLFSGGPMNTEAFF.

The V gene is TRBV27, the J gene TRBJ2-7, with D possibly TRBD1 on 6 matching bases. Germline values: CDR1 MNHEY, CDR2 SMNVEV (reference sequence). V was cut by 7 bases and J by 3 bases, with 16 bases left in between. This CDR3 contains 14 residues. CDR3 DNA: TGTGCCAGCAAAGGACATCGACAGGACTACGAGCAGTACTTC. Its protein is CASKGHRQDYEQYF.

J is TRBJ1-5 and V is TRBV6-1; no clear D. The CDR3 consists of 19 residues. The V gene lost 8 bases and the J gene lost 3 bases, with 29 bases spanning the gap. CDR1 and CDR2 (germline): MNHNS, SASEGT. CDR3 nucleotides: TGTGCCAGCGGCCACTCAAACCCTAGCACGGACGGTCACAATCAGCCCCAGCATTTT. This translates into CASGHSNPSTDGHNQPQHF.

The CDR3 coding sequence is TGCGCCAGCAGCTTGGATGGGCAAGGGGCCTACGAGCAGTACTTC. Encoded protein: CASSLDGQGAYEQYF. The chain links TRBV5-1 to TRBJ2-7; possible D gene TRBD1, 5 bases. In germline, CDR1 is SGHRS, CDR2 YFSETQ. The CDR3 sequence is 15 residues long. Trimming removed 0 bases at V and 2 bases at J, with 12 bases between.

This clonotype occurred many times. The chain uses TRBV12-3 or TRBV12-4 and TRBJ2-3; TRBD2 agrees at 10 bases. The CDR3 extends over 16 amino acids. With 3 bases clipped from V and 2 bases from J, the junction kept 5 bases outside the gene matches. DNA of the CDR3: TGTGCCAGCAGTTTCAGCGGGGGGGCTAACACAGATACGCAGTATTTT. Translated, it gives CASSFSGGANTDTQYF.

There are many counts of this clonotype. The J gene is TRBJ2-7, the V gene TRBV5-4; D is undetermined. From germline, CDR1 is SGHNT and CDR2 YYREEE (reference sequence). The ends were cut back, 2 bases at V and 1 base at J, with 10 bases in the middle. The CDR3 loop spans 14 amino acids. The CDR3 here is CASSLGVGSYEQYF. In nucleotides, the CDR3 is TGTGCCAGCAGCTTAGGTGTGGGGTCCTACGAGCAGTACTTC.

On this clonotype: A read error is possible here, since a much larger clone lies one base away. The V call is TRBV4-2, the J call TRBJ2-1, with D perhaps assigned TRBD1 or TRBD2 (5 bases each). CDR1 is LGHNA and CDR2 is YNFKEQ in the germline V gene. V shed 1 base and J shed 12 bases, with 16 bases lying between them. CDR3 size: 14 residues. Here the CDR3 reads CASSQAGKRDGQFF. In nucleotides, the CDR3 is TGTGCCAGCAGCCAAGCAGGGAAGAGGGATGGGCAGTTCTTC.

The chain employs TRBV5-4 and TRBJ1-3, with a weak D call TRBD1 (6 bases). The length of the CDR3 is 15 residues. Germline V gene lookup returns CDR1 SGHNT and CDR2 YYREEE (reference sequence). The V gene lost 4 bases and the J gene lost 2 bases, with 13 bases spanning the gap. The CDR3 here is CASSPFGGPGNTIYF. The CDR3 bases are TGTGCCAGCAGCCCTTTTGGGGGCCCTGGAAACACCATATATTTT.

This clonotype was detected a few times. The J gene is TRBJ2-1, the V gene TRBV19, with 13 bases aligning to TRBD2. Germline V gene lookup returns CDR1 LNHDA and CDR2 SQIVND (reference sequence). V dropped 7 bases and J dropped 1; count of bases not matched to a gene: 13. The CDR3 totals 19 residues. The CDR3 bases are TGTGCCAGTACCCTATCGGGACTAGCGGGGCGGTTGTCCTACAATGAGCAGTTCTTC. It is translated as CASTLSGLAGRLSYNEQFF. Full variable domain (rest looked up from reference TRBV19 and TRBJ2-1): DGGITQSPKYLFRKEGQNVTLSCEQNLNHDAMYWYRQDPGQGLRLIYYSQIVNDFQKGDIAEGYSVSREKKESFPLTVTSAQKNPTAFYLCASTLSGLAGRLSYNEQFFGPGTRLTVL.

The genes are TRBV4-3 and TRBJ1-1; no clear D gene. CDR1 is LGHNA and CDR2 is YSLEER in the germline V gene. Trimming left V 1 base short and J 1 base short, with 10 bases between. This CDR3 spans 15 amino acids. CDR3 nucleotides: TGCGCCAGCAGCCAAGCAGGTTCAGGGAACACTGAAGCTTTCTTT. Translation gives CASSQAGSGNTEAFF.

The chain uses TRBV6-4 and TRBJ2-3; 12 bases match TRBD2. Per the germline V gene, CDR1 is MRHNA and CDR2 is SNTAGT. The CDR3 loop spans 18 amino acids. V lost 0 bases and J lost 3; bases outside the gene matches: 7. CDR3 bases: TGTGCCAGCAGTGACTCGACAACTAGCGGGGGGCTAACAGATACGCAGTATTTT. As protein: CASSDSTTSGGLTDTQYF.

This clonotype was picked up a small number of times. The genes are TRBV7-8 and TRBJ1-2; TRBD1 agrees at 11 bases. In germline, CDR1 is SGHVS, CDR2 FQNEAQ. The CDR3 is 16 amino acids. The junction had 9 bases not matched to a gene; V was cut back by 3 bases and J by 6 bases. CDR3 loop: CASSFRTGGARDGYTF. CDR3 nucleotides: TGTGCCAGCAGCTTTCGGACAGGGGGCGCCCGAGATGGCTACACCTTC.

This clonotype has ten or more counts. The junction does not match germline at one end; this may be a read error. This sequence joins TRBV7-2 and TRBJ1-1, with D possibly TRBD1 on 6 matching bases. The CDR3 is made up of 14 amino acids. CDR1 and CDR2 (germline): SGHTA, FQGNSA. The CDR3 DNA is TGTGCCAGCACCTTATACCCCTGGGGGCCTGAAGCTTTCTTT. This codes for CASTLYPWGPEAFF. The full variable domain, completed using reference TRBV7-2 and TRBJ1-1, is GAGVSQSPSNKVTEKGKDVELRCDPISGHTALYWYRQSLGQGLEFLIYFQGNSAPDKSGLPSDRFSAERTGGSVSTLTIQRTQQEDSAVYLCASTLYPWGPEAFFGQGTRLTVV.

V is TRBV19 and J is TRBJ1-2, with D hard to call. Per the germline V gene, CDR1 is LNHDA and CDR2 is SQIVND (reference sequence). CDR3 length equals 15 residues. V dropped 0 bases and J dropped 2 bases, with 10 bases sitting between them. The CDR3 sequence is CASSIERGSNYGYTF. CDR3 DNA sequence: TGTGCCAGTAGTATAGAAAGAGGCAGCAACTATGGCTACACCTTC.

Turning to this clonotype: A much more abundant neighbour one base away suggests this may be a read error. The rearrangement joins TRBV7-2 to TRBJ2-3; 7 nucleotides line up with TRBD2. There are 18 residues in the CDR3. V shed 2 bases, J shed 2 bases, and the junction held 13 bases outside the gene matches. Germline V gene data show CDR1 as SGHTA and CDR2 as FQGNSA. CDR3 protein: CASSLTRSGDHHTDTQYF. The CDR3 DNA reads as TGTGCCAGCAGCTTAACTCGAAGCGGGGACCATCACACAGATACGCAGTATTTT.

This clonotype was picked up a small number of times. The CDR3 DNA reads as TGTGCCAGCAGCCAAAGTGGGAGCCCTGGAAACACCATATATTTT. The encoded protein is CASSQSGSPGNTIYF. V and J are TRBV14 and TRBJ1-3; D remains unclear. Germline V lookup: CDR1 SGHDN, CDR2 FVKESK. Trimming removed 2 bases at V and 2 bases at J, with 10 bases between. This CDR3 comprises 15 residues. Drawing the rest from reference TRBV14 and TRBJ1-3, the complete variable domain is EAGVTQFPSHSVIEKGQTVTLRCDPISGHDNLYWYRRVMGKEIKFLLHFVKESKQDESGMPNNRFLAERTGGTYSTLKVQPAELEDSGVYFCASSQSGSPGNTIYFGEGSWLTVV.

This clonotype was counted at least ten times. The V and J genes are TRBV7-6 and TRBJ2-7; 9 nucleotides match TRBD1. Germline V gene sequence: CDR1 SGHVS, CDR2 FNYEAQ. The CDR3 consists of 14 residues. Trimming removed 1 base from V and 2 bases from J; junction bases left unmatched: 0. The CDR3 nucleotides are TGTGCCAGCAGCTTAGGGACAGGGGCCTACGAGCAGTACTTC. Encoded protein: CASSLGTGAYEQYF. Variable domain in full (rest from reference TRBV7-6 and TRBJ2-7): GAGVSQSPRYKVTKRGQDVALRCDPISGHVSLYWYRQALGQGPEFLTYFNYEAQQDKSGLPNDRFSAERPEGSISTLTIQRTEQRDSAMYRCASSLGTGAYEQYFGPGTRLTVT.

The chain uses TRBV20-1 and TRBJ2-7; 7 positions match TRBD1. V was clipped by 5 bases and J by 6 bases; unmatched bases: 7. This CDR3 has 12 amino acids. Germline CDR1 DFQATT, CDR2 SNEGSKA (reference sequence). The CDR3 nucleotides are TGCAGTGCTTGCGACAGGGCCCTCGAGCAGTACTTC. Translating it yields CSACDRALEQYF.